These 26 T cell receptor beta chains were all obtained from the same sample, sequenced in a study of cytomegalovirus exposure and HLA in healthy donors (dated 2017 in TCRdb). Libraries were made using the immunoSEQ multiplex PCR assay. The immuneACCESS repertoire file appears here via TCRdb, limited to in-frame rearrangements. These files lack a portion of the clones; in checked studies, under half of the deficit traces to unresolved V genes, and the cause of the others is not known. The sample table records 220,000 or so clones; about nine tenths of these occur just once. The ten largest clones take up approximately 2% of the sample. Sequencing was performed on PBMCs. All receptors derive from a woman younger than 35 in good health and CMV-seropositive.

The rearrangement joins TRBV19 to TRBJ2-7; D is possibly TRBD1 (6 bases). V lost 5 bases and J lost 4, with 15 bases in between. This CDR3 has 14 residues. The germline gives CDR1 LNHDA, CDR2 SQIVND (reference sequence). The CDR3 coding sequence is TGTGCCAGTAGTGCTGCCCTGACAGGTTACGAGCAGTACTTC. This encodes CASSAALTGYEQYF.

This clone was detected only a few times. The chain recombines TRBV2 with TRBJ1-2, with 7 bases matching TRBD1. Germline CDR1 is SNHLY and CDR2 is FYNNEI. The CDR3 consists of 14 residues. V trimming: 8 bases; J trimming: 4 bases; junction bases outside the gene matches: 10. CDR3 bases: TGTGCCAGCGAGGAGACAGGGATCGGCTATGGCTACACCTTC. Residues: CASEETGIGYGYTF.

V gene TRBV7-6 combines with J gene TRBJ2-3; tentatively, D is TRBD2 (6 bases). V dropped 4 bases and J dropped 1 base, with 9 bases sitting between them. Germline-derived CDR1 and CDR2 are SGHVS and FNYEAQ. The CDR3 spans 14 residues. The CDR3 loop is CASSYASGTDTQYF. DNA of the CDR3: TGTGCCAGCAGCTATGCTAGCGGCACAGATACGCAGTATTTT.

V usage is TRBV19 and J usage is TRBJ1-2, with 8 bases that match TRBD1. Germline V lookup: CDR1 LNHDA, CDR2 SQIVND (reference sequence). The CDR3 consists of 15 residues. The V and J ends lost 6 bases and 8 bases, in that order; junction bases with no gene match: 14. CDR3 protein: CASSPTPGQGSGYTF. In DNA form, the CDR3 reads TGTGCCAGTAGCCCCACCCCAGGACAGGGAAGCGGCTACACCTTC.

The sample holds one count of this clone. This chain uses TRBV5-1 with TRBJ2-3; 7 nucleotides agree with TRBD1. This CDR3 comprises 13 residues. V trimming: 4 bases; J trimming: 5 bases; junction bases outside the gene matches: 4. Germline V gene sequence: CDR1 SGHRS, CDR2 YFSETQ. The CDR3 DNA follows: TGCGCCAGCAGCACCCGACAGGGAGATACGCAGTATTTT. Its translation: CASSTRQGDTQYF.

This clone was seen a single time. The chain carries TRBV11-2 and TRBJ1-2; 9 nucleotides line up with TRBD1. V was pared by 6 bases and J by 3 bases, with 17 bases of the junction left unmatched. This CDR3 comprises 18 residues. Germline loops: CDR1 SGHAT, CDR2 FQNNGV. CDR3: CASRRKSGTGPPDYGYTF. As DNA, the CDR3 is TGTGCCAGCAGACGCAAATCCGGGACAGGGCCTCCCGACTATGGCTACACCTTC.

The rearrangement uses TRBV2 and TRBJ2-1, with 10 bases fitting TRBD2. CDR1 SNHLY and CDR2 FYNNEI come from the germline V gene. The V segment lost 6 bases and the J segment 5 bases; nucleotides outside the gene matches: 7. The CDR3 totals 15 residues. The CDR3 nucleotides are TGTGCCAGCAGACCAACTGGACTAGCGGACAATGAGCAGTTCTTC. It codes for CASRPTGLADNEQFF.

This clone was detected once. The chain joins TRBV5-1 to TRBJ2-5, with 15 bases fitting TRBD2. The V segment lost 4 bases and the J segment 10 bases; nucleotides outside the gene matches: 2. The CDR3 is made up of 13 amino acids. Germline V gene data show CDR1 as SGHRS and CDR2 as YFSETQ. CDR3 sequence reads: CASSRGLAGGQYF. CDR3 DNA: TGCGCCAGCAGCCGGGGACTAGCGGGGGGCCAGTACTTC.

This sequence joins TRBV9 and TRBJ2-7; D is perhaps TRBD2 (7 bases). The CDR3 consists of 14 residues. The germline CDR1 and CDR2 sequences are SGDLS and YYNGEE. V was clipped by 2 bases and J by 2 bases, with 11 bases between them. CDR3 sequence reads: CASSVRGGPYEQYF. In DNA, the CDR3 is TGTGCCAGCAGCGTGAGGGGGGGGCCCTACGAGCAGTACTTC.

The CDR3 spells CASSAETGIGLGAFF. In DNA form, the CDR3 reads TGTGCCAGCAGCGCTGAAACAGGCATAGGGCTCGGAGCTTTCTTT. The chain joins TRBV9 to TRBJ1-1; tentative D call: TRBD1 (5 bases). Trimming shortened V by 3 bases and J by 10 bases, and 22 bases separated the two germline ends. Germline loops: CDR1 SGDLS, CDR2 YYNGEE. CDR3 length: 15 amino acids. The full variable domain, with the rest looked up from reference TRBV9 and TRBJ1-1, is DSGVTQTPKHLITATGQRVTLRCSPRSGDLSVYWYQQSLDQGLQFLIQYYNGEERAKGNILERFSAQQFPDLHSELNLSSLELGDSALYFCASSAETGIGLGAFFGQGTRLTVV.

This clone was observed once. The V gene is TRBV28, the J gene TRBJ1-2; no reliable D call. The germline V gene has CDR1 MDHEN and CDR2 SYDVKM. The CDR3 is 17 amino acids. The ends were cut back, 1 base at V and 4 bases at J, with 19 bases in the middle. The CDR3 nucleotides are TGTGCCAGCAGTTTATCTTTTCTGTGGCGGGGTATCTATGGCTACACCTTC. Its translation: CASSLSFLWRGIYGYTF.

The V and J genes are TRBV7-6 and TRBJ2-7; D is undetermined. The CDR3 runs 13 residues. V was cut by 0 bases and J by 4 bases, with 7 bases left in between. CDR1 is SGHVS and CDR2 is FNYEAQ in the germline V gene. In DNA, the CDR3 is TGTGCCAGCAGCTTAGCGGGCAGTTACGAGCAGTACTTC. It is translated as CASSLAGSYEQYF.

The chain combines TRBV9 with TRBJ2-2, with TRBD2 identical over 7 bases. Germline V CDR1 and CDR2: SGDLS, YYNGEE. V was pared by 0 bases and J by 7 bases, with 18 bases of the junction left unmatched. The CDR3 contains 19 residues. The DNA for the CDR3 is TGTGCCAGCAGCGTAGCTAGCCGCGGGACTACCGTAAAGAGCGGGGAGCTGTTTTTT. Translation gives CASSVASRGTTVKSGELFF.

The genes are TRBV19 and TRBJ1-1; no clear D. The CDR3 runs 15 residues. Trimming left V 2 bases short and J 2 bases short, with 12 bases between. The V gene's germline CDR1 is LNHDA and CDR2 SQIVND (reference sequence). The CDR3 bases are TGTGCCAGTAGTATACCCGCGACACTTAACACTGAAGCTTTCTTT. It codes for CASSIPATLNTEAFF.

The rearrangement links TRBV6-5 to TRBJ2-7, with a weak D call TRBD1 (6 bases). The CDR3 has 14 residues. Trimming removed 8 bases from V and 4 bases from J, with 18 bases in between. From germline, CDR1 is MNHEY and CDR2 SVGAGI. The CDR3 spells CASGDRDTDYEQYF. The CDR3 nucleotides read TGTGCCAGCGGGGACCGGGACACAGATTACGAGCAGTACTTC.

V usage is TRBV28 and J usage is TRBJ1-2; 8 bases agree with TRBD1. J gave up 4 bases and V 6 bases, and 7 bases lay outside the gene matches. This CDR3 has 14 amino acids. In germline, CDR1 is MDHEN, CDR2 SYDVKM. CDR3 protein: CASSDRGQIYGYTF. As DNA, the CDR3 is TGTGCCAGCAGCGACAGGGGCCAAATCTATGGCTACACCTTC.

This clone was detected only once. The chain recombines TRBV9 with TRBJ2-1, with 8 bases lining up with TRBD1. The junction had 15 bases not matched to a gene; V was cut back by 5 bases and J by 8 bases. CDR1 and CDR2 (germline): SGDLS, YYNGEE. The CDR3 extends over 16 amino acids. In DNA form, the CDR3 reads TGTGCCAGCAGTGAAACAGGGGGACCCGCTGTCGATGAGCAGTTCTTC. Amino acid sequence: CASSETGGPAVDEQFF.

The gene calls are TRBV9 and TRBJ1-2; D is uncertain. Trimming left V 6 bases short and J 3 bases short, with 18 bases between. The CDR3 is made up of 15 amino acids. Germline V gene sequence: CDR1 SGDLS, CDR2 YYNGEE. This chain's CDR3 is CASTPYSSDYYGYTF. For the CDR3, the DNA is TGTGCCAGCACCCCTTACTCGTCAGACTACTATGGCTACACCTTC.

This sequence joins TRBV6-5 and TRBJ2-7, with D perhaps matching TRBD2 (5 bases). This CDR3 contains 13 residues. V was pared by 0 bases and J by 7 bases, with 10 bases between. Per germline, CDR1 MNHEY and CDR2 SVGAGI. The CDR3 DNA is TGTGCCAGCAGTTACTCGAGAAGAGGGGAGCAGTACTTC. This gives the protein CASSYSRRGEQYF.

The rearrangement uses TRBV7-3 and TRBJ2-7; 7 bases match TRBD1. This CDR3 is built from 15 residues. With 4 bases clipped from V and 1 base from J, the junction kept 7 bases outside the gene matches. Germline CDR1 and CDR2: SGHTA and FQGTGA. CDR3 DNA sequence: TGTGCCAGCAGCTCCTTACGGGACAGATCCTACGAGCAGTACTTC. Translated: CASSSLRDRSYEQYF.

This clone came up many times. The rearrangement joins TRBV5-1 to TRBJ2-1; TRBD2 matches 14 bases. Germline CDR1 is SGHRS and CDR2 is YFSETQ. The CDR3 runs 16 residues. The ends lost 0 bases at V and 6 bases at J; junction bases unmatched: 2. CDR3 DNA sequence: TGCGCCAGCAGCTTGGGCGGACTAGCGGGAGGCAATGAGCAGTTCTTC. It encodes CASSLGGLAGGNEQFF.

The J gene is TRBJ2-7, the V gene TRBV11-2, with 7 positions matching TRBD2. The V segment lost 3 bases and the J segment 2 bases; nucleotides outside the gene matches: 4. Germline CDR1 and CDR2: SGHAT and FQNNGV. CDR3 length equals 14 residues. For the CDR3, the DNA is TGTGCCAGCAGCTTTGCCGGGACTACCTACGAGCAGTACTTC. Amino acid sequence: CASSFAGTTYEQYF.

J is TRBJ2-7 and V is TRBV14, with D unclear. The CDR3 loop spans 12 amino acids. V was pared by 2 bases and J by 4 bases, with 6 bases between. Per germline, CDR1 SGHDN and CDR2 FVKESK. The CDR3 DNA reads TGTGCCAGCAGCCAAATCCGGTACGAGCAGTACTTC. Translated, it gives CASSQIRYEQYF.

The chain is built from TRBV7-2 and TRBJ2-7; D ambiguous. The germline V gene has CDR1 SGHTA and CDR2 FQGNSA. The CDR3 is made up of 13 amino acids. V was shortened by 3 bases and J by 3 bases, with 9 bases between the two germline ends. In DNA form, the CDR3 reads TGTGCCAGCAGCTTTGGAGCGAACTACGAGCAGTACTTC. This codes for CASSFGANYEQYF.

This clone was observed once. This sequence joins TRBV19 and TRBJ2-7; TRBD1 might be the D (5 bases). Looked up from germline, CDR1 is LNHDA and CDR2 is SQIVND (reference sequence). The CDR3 is 15 amino acids. The germline V and J ends were trimmed by 3 bases and 1 base, with 13 bases remaining between them. The CDR3 nucleotides are TGTGCCAGTAGTATGGGCCTAAAGGGGTCCTACGAGCAGTACTTC. Encoded protein: CASSMGLKGSYEQYF.

The V gene is TRBV5-1, the J gene TRBJ2-7; 8 bases are shared with TRBD1. The CDR3 is 14 amino acids. The trim removed 4 bases at V and 4 bases at J, leaving 7 bases unmatched. Germline values: CDR1 SGHRS, CDR2 YFSETQ. The CDR3 DNA is TGCGCCAGCAGCCCTGGACAGGGTCCGTACGAGCAGTACTTC. It yields the protein CASSPGQGPYEQYF.